The 3 T cell receptor beta chains in this list originate from one sample, sequenced in a study of T cells in narcolepsy (dated by TCRdb to 2017 to 2018). The library was generated by the immunoSEQ multiplex PCR assay. TCRdb's version of the immuneACCESS table is confined to in-frame rearrangements and falls short of the full clone set. An unresolved V gene accounts for under half of the shortfall where checked; the remainder is of unknown origin. The sample records 25,000 to 30,000 clones, about 87% of which are singletons. The top ten hold more than 0.75% of the sample. Sequences were obtained from memory (CD45RA-) CD4+ T cells from blood. This specimen's cell subset or site label, interpreted: memory T cells sorted ex vivo from peripheral blood. The origin of the receptors is a human donor in good health.

The V and J genes are TRBV9 and TRBJ1-6; the match to TRBD1 covers 10 bases. Germline CDR1 is SGDLS and CDR2 is YYNGEE. The CDR3 sequence is 15 residues long. Trimming at V came to 4 bases and at J to 6 bases, leaving 4 bases not matched to a gene. The CDR3 DNA follows: TGTGCCAGCAGCCCCCGGGACAGGGGTAATTCACCCCTCCACTTT. Translating it yields CASSPRDRGNSPLHF.

V usage is TRBV19 and J usage is TRBJ1-1; no reliable D call. Between the trimmed V and J ends, which lost 3 bases and 1 base, there was a span of 12 bases. Germline CDR1 LNHDA, CDR2 SQIVND (reference sequence). CDR3 length equals 15 residues. The CDR3 nucleotides are TGTGCCAGTAGTATTGATGGGCAGACGAACACTGAAGCTTTCTTT. Its protein product is CASSIDGQTNTEAFF.

The genes are TRBV9 and TRBJ1-1, with D possibly TRBD1 on 6 matching bases. This CDR3 contains 13 residues. Looked up from germline, CDR1 is SGDLS and CDR2 is YYNGEE. V lost 2 bases and J lost 4, with 9 bases in between. CDR3: CASSVGAGTEAFF. Written as DNA, the CDR3 is TGTGCCAGCAGCGTGGGGGCAGGCACTGAAGCTTTCTTT.